One and the same sample provided the 27 T cell receptor beta chains below, sequenced in a study of post-analysis software for immune sequencing data. Overall study results and limits: Patients had higher frequencies than controls of roughly five TRBV segments, including TRBV5-6, TRBV5-1 and TRBV20-1.

These receptors lack a known antigen. Carried by the TCR beta cDNA libraries were unique molecular identifiers. Via MiXCR, TCRdb re-called the PCR reads, giving one row per CDR3 protein. The table includes around 190,000 distinct CDR3 sequences, roughly 28% detected once. Sequenced sample: blood. The receptors were sampled from a girl aged 2-17 years with multiple sclerosis.

This clonotype was observed at least ten times. This chain uses TRBV15 with TRBJ2-7; D is undetermined. The CDR3 extends over 15 amino acids. Germline V gives CDR1 LNHNV, CDR2 YYDKDF (reference sequence). V lost 3 bases and J lost 0, with 12 bases in between. Here the CDR3 DNA reads TGTGCCACCAGCAGGGGTTTGGGCAACTCCTACGAGCAGTACTTC. Its translation: CATSRGLGNSYEQYF. The entire variable domain, with the rest obtained from reference TRBV15 and TRBJ2-7, is as follows: DAMVIQNPRYQVTQFGKPVTLSCSQTLNHNVMYWYQQKSSQAPKLLFHYYDKDFNNEADTPDNFQSRRPNTSFCFLDIRSPGLGDTAMYLCATSRGLGNSYEQYFGPGTRLTVT.

With regard to this clonotype: Compared with germline, one end of the junction differs, possibly owing to a read error. This rearrangement joins TRBV20-1 to TRBJ1-5; 7 bases line up with TRBD1. The CDR3 contains 17 residues. Germline lookup yields CDR1 DFQATT and CDR2 SNEGSKA (reference sequence). The CDR3 coding sequence is TGTAGTGCTAGACGTGTTGGGACAGCTAATAGCAATCAGCCCCAGCATTTT. Its translation is CSARRVGTANSNQPQHF.

This clonotype was observed a handful of times. This rearrangement joins TRBV11-2 to TRBJ2-3, with 11 bases identical to TRBD2. CDR1 and CDR2 from the germline V gene are SGHAT and FQNNGV. V was clipped by 5 bases and J by 4 bases; unmatched bases: 14. CDR3 length equals 18 residues. The chain's CDR3 is CASSLTATSGRAADTQYF. Written as DNA, the CDR3 is TGTGCCAGCAGCCTTACCGCCACTAGCGGGAGAGCGGCAGATACGCAGTATTTT.

Ten or more counts support this clonotype. This chain joins TRBV7-2 and TRBJ2-1; no clear D. Germline V gene lookup returns CDR1 SGHTA and CDR2 FQGNSA. The CDR3 is 13 amino acids. The germline V and J ends were trimmed by 4 bases and 5 bases, with 9 bases remaining between them. CDR3 sequence: CASSYSPNNEQFF. Written as DNA, the CDR3 is TGTGCCAGCAGCTATTCACCGAACAATGAGCAGTTCTTC.

This clonotype has more than one count but fewer than ten. The V and J genes are TRBV24-1 and TRBJ2-3; D uncertain. The CDR3 contains 13 residues. Between the trimmed V and J ends, which lost 2 bases and 4 bases, there was a span of 6 bases. Germline values: CDR1 KGHDR, CDR2 SFDVKD. The CDR3 nucleotides read TGTGCCACCAGTGATTCCTCCTCAGATACGCAGTATTTT. It codes for CATSDSSSDTQYF.

This clonotype was counted many times. This chain joins TRBV5-5 and TRBJ2-6, with TRBD2 matching over 8 bases. Germline CDR1 SGHKS, CDR2 YYEKEE (reference sequence). The CDR3 contains 18 residues. V trimming: 4 bases; J trimming: 1 base; junction bases outside the gene matches: 10. This chain's CDR3 is CASSPAEREMSGANVLTF. CDR3 coding DNA: TGTGCCAGCAGCCCCGCGGAGCGGGAGATGTCTGGGGCCAACGTCCTGACTTTC.

This clonotype has at least ten counts. This chain uses TRBV4-2 with TRBJ1-5; a weak D match, TRBD1 (6 bases). Trimming pared 3 bases from V and 5 bases from J, leaving 17 bases between. The CDR3 length is 16 residues. Per the germline V gene, CDR1 is LGHNA and CDR2 is YNFKEQ. In DNA form, the CDR3 reads TGTGCCAGCAGCCACCGCCAGACAGGTCCCGATCAGCCCCAGCATTTT. Protein sequence: CASSHRQTGPDQPQHF.

This clonotype was seen only a few times. An end of the junction does not agree with germline; a read error may underlie this. The chain is built from TRBV4-1 and TRBJ1-5; 7 nucleotides align to TRBD1. CDR1 and CDR2 (germline): MGHRA, YSYEKL. This CDR3 spans 17 amino acids. The CDR3 region is CASSQGRQGWGNQPQHF. For the CDR3, the DNA is TGCGCCAGTAGCCAAGGAAGACAGGGATGGGGCAATCAGCCCCAGCATTTT.

Turning to this clonotype: A much larger clone lies a single base off, so this may be a read error. This sequence joins TRBV20-1 and TRBJ2-7; a possible D gene is TRBD2 (5 bases). Germline V gene sequence: CDR1 DFQATT, CDR2 SNEGSKA (reference sequence). The V end lost 5 bases, the J end lost 12 bases, and 20 bases lay between the germline ends. The CDR3 loop spans 12 amino acids. CDR3 protein: CSAPTGGETRYF. The CDR3 coding sequence is TGCAGTGCTCCGACTGGAGGAGAGACCCGGTACTTC.

This clonotype was counted a single time. V is TRBV12-3 or TRBV12-4 and J is TRBJ2-1, with 10 positions matching TRBD1. Trimming cost V 5 bases and J 9 bases; bases outside gene matches: 10. This CDR3 has 15 amino acids. The CDR3 DNA sequence: TGTGCCAGCAGTCTAAGGGGACAGGGGACAGGTGAGCAGTTCTTC. Amino acids: CASSLRGQGTGEQFF.

The gene calls are TRBV3-1 and TRBJ2-1; no definite D call. Per germline, CDR1 LGHDT and CDR2 YNNKEL (reference sequence). V was cut by 3 bases and J by 3 bases, with 12 bases left in between. This CDR3 has 15 amino acids. DNA of the CDR3: TGTGCCAGCAGCCAGACGAGGAACAGCTACAATGAGCAGTTCTTC. As protein: CASSQTRNSYNEQFF.

Ten or more counts support this clonotype. CDR3 sequence (DNA): TGCGCCAGCAGCTTGGGTTCTAAGTACAATGAGCAGTTCTTC. Translating it yields CASSLGSKYNEQFF. This chain joins TRBV5-1 and TRBJ2-1; no definite D call. CDR3 length: 14 residues. The germline V gene has CDR1 SGHRS and CDR2 YFSETQ. V lost 0 bases, J lost 4 bases, and 8 bases lay in between.

This clonotype was observed many times. The rearrangement uses TRBV4-2 and TRBJ2-3; weak D call: TRBD1 (5 bases). Per germline, CDR1 LGHNA and CDR2 YNFKEQ. This CDR3 is 15 amino acids long. The V gene lost 4 bases and the J gene lost 6 bases, with 17 bases spanning the gap. DNA for the CDR3: TGTGCCAGCAGCCCCAGCGCAGGGATCGCGGATACGCAGTATTTT. Translation gives CASSPSAGIADTQYF.

This clonotype has a count of ten or more. V and J are TRBV20-1 and TRBJ2-5; D is uncertain. Germline V lookup: CDR1 DFQATT, CDR2 SNEGSKA (reference sequence). Trimming took 0 bases from V and 5 from J, leaving 13 bases between them. The CDR3 extends over 14 amino acids. The CDR3 region has the DNA TGCAGTGCTAGAGATGAATACACTGCGGAGACCCAGTACTTC. This encodes CSARDEYTAETQYF.

At least ten counts were recorded for this clonotype. V usage is TRBV29-1 and J usage is TRBJ1-4; D not resolved. The CDR3 is made up of 11 amino acids. Germline V gene lookup returns CDR1 SQVTM and CDR2 ANQGSEA. V shed 0 bases and J shed 8 bases, with 4 bases lying between them. This CDR3 is CSVEDGEKLFF. CDR3 sequence (DNA): TGCAGCGTTGAAGATGGGGAAAAACTGTTTTTT.

Many counts were recorded for this clonotype. The genes are TRBV5-1 and TRBJ2-1, with TRBD2 as a possible D gene (5 bases). CDR1 is SGHRS, CDR2 YFSETQ, per germline. Trimming shortened V by 3 bases and J by 6 bases, and 16 bases separated the two germline ends. CDR3 length equals 15 residues. The CDR3 here is CASSSGVSFANEQFF. CDR3 coding DNA: TGCGCCAGCAGCTCCGGGGTCTCCTTCGCCAATGAGCAGTTCTTC.

The chain carries TRBV12-3 or TRBV12-4 and TRBJ1-5; D call uncertain. The V end lost 0 bases, the J end lost 5 bases, and 5 bases lay between the germline ends. The CDR3 runs 13 residues. CDR3 amino acids: CASSLAGHQPQHF. CDR3 nucleotide sequence: TGTGCCAGCAGTTTAGCGGGCCATCAGCCCCAGCATTTT.

The rearrangement links TRBV5-1 to TRBJ2-3, with TRBD2 matching over 10 bases. V was pared by 6 bases and J by 1 base, with 2 bases of the junction left unmatched. CDR1 and CDR2 (germline): SGHRS, YFSETQ. The CDR3 runs 14 residues. The CDR3 sequence is CASMGTSGTDTQYF. CDR3 nucleotide sequence: TGCGCCAGCATGGGGACTAGCGGCACAGATACGCAGTATTTT.

Ten or more counts support this clonotype. The chain couples TRBV3-1 to TRBJ2-5, with 12 positions matching TRBD1. The CDR3 covers 16 residues. The ends lost 4 bases at V and 4 bases at J; junction bases unmatched: 7. CDR1 and CDR2 (germline): LGHDT, YNNKEL (reference sequence). CDR3 DNA sequence: TGTGCCAGCAGCCCGGGGACAGGGGGCGCGCGAGAGACCCAGTACTTC. Amino acids: CASSPGTGGARETQYF.

Points on this clonotype: A read error is possible here, since a much larger clone lies one base away. The J gene is TRBJ2-7, the V gene TRBV5-1; perhaps D is TRBD1 or TRBD2 (6 bases each). CDR1 is SGHRS and CDR2 is YFSETQ in the germline V gene. This CDR3 spans 13 amino acids. CDR3 bases: TGCGCCGGCAGCACCGGTGGGGGGCACGAGCAGTACTTC. Protein product: CAGSTGGGHEQYF.

About this clonotype itself: The junction departs from germline at one end; a sequencing error may be responsible. The chain recombines TRBV12-3 or TRBV12-4 with TRBJ2-4; possible D gene TRBD2, 5 bases. The J call may be wrong; the DNA end is better matched by TRBJ2-7. The CDR3 length is 14 residues. CDR3 nucleotides: TGTGCCGGCAGTTTGTTCCCAGCGGAGTACGAGCAGTACTTC. Protein product: CAGSLFPAEYEQYF.

Concerning this clonotype itself: Relative to the germline gene, one junction end is altered; a read error may explain this. The chain has TRBV6-5 and TRBJ1-2, with TRBD1 matching 8 bases. Germline V lookup: CDR1 MNHEY, CDR2 SVGAGI. This CDR3 has 14 amino acids. Written as DNA, the CDR3 is TGTGTCAGCAGTAAAACAGGGGGACTGGATGGCTACACCTTC. This encodes CVSSKTGGLDGYTF.

This clonotype came up a few times. V usage is TRBV3-1 and J usage is TRBJ2-5; 7 positions agree with TRBD2. Germline V gives CDR1 LGHDT, CDR2 YNNKEL (reference sequence). With V trimmed by 3 bases and J by 2 bases, 3 bases remained unmatched. CDR3 size: 14 residues. The CDR3 DNA is TGTGCCAGCAGCCAGCCCGGGGGGCAAGAGACCCAGTACTTC. This encodes CASSQPGGQETQYF.

As for this clonotype: A single base separates this from a much larger clone, so it may be a read error. The chain links TRBV7-9 to TRBJ2-7, with no clear D. The CDR3 sequence is 13 residues long. Germline V gene data show CDR1 as SEHNR and CDR2 as FQNEAQ (reference sequence). The CDR3 region has the DNA TGTGCCAGCAGTACTCCGAGCTCCTACGAGCGGTACTTC. Residues: CASSTPSSYERYF.

This clonotype was seen at least ten times. The chain has TRBV29-1 and TRBJ2-3; D call uncertain. This CDR3 region has 10 residues. Trimming left V 4 bases short and J 5 bases short, with 4 bases between. Germline CDR1 and CDR2: SQVTM and ANQGSEA. The CDR3, as DNA: TGCAGCGTTGGAGAAGATACGCAGTATTTT. It translates to CSVGEDTQYF.

This clonotype was seen a few times. V and J are TRBV14 and TRBJ2-7; D is possibly TRBD1 (6 bases). Between the trimmed V and J ends, which lost 0 bases and 0 bases, there was a span of 12 bases. The CDR3 totals 16 residues. Germline V gene lookup returns CDR1 SGHDN and CDR2 FVKESK. CDR3 sequence (DNA): TGTGCCAGCAGCCAAGATAAGGGGGTGGGCTCCTACGAGCAGTACTTC. Encoded protein: CASSQDKGVGSYEQYF.

This clonotype was seen repeatedly, ten times or more. V and J are TRBV9 and TRBJ2-7; TRBD1 or TRBD2 may be the D gene (6 bases each). The length of the CDR3 is 15 residues. Germline CDR1 and CDR2: SGDLS and YYNGEE. V was cut by 0 bases and J by 3 bases, with 13 bases left in between. In DNA form, the CDR3 reads TGTGCCAGCAGCGTAGCCGGGGGCCTCGACTACGAGCAGTACTTC. It translates to CASSVAGGLDYEQYF.